This T cell receptor beta chain is drawn from a study of cytomegalovirus exposure and HLA in healthy donors. The CDR3 is made up of 14 amino acids. The germline V and J ends were trimmed by 1 base and 1 base, with 6 bases remaining between them. From germline, CDR1 is SGHDN and CDR2 FVKESK. The PCR had 60 Vbeta and 13 Jbeta primers. Produced via immunoSEQ multiplex PCR; TCRdb's table is partial and in-frame only. The sample lists roughly 100,000 clones, approximately 66% occurring once. The sequence came from a woman aged 45-65 years in good health and CMV-seronegative. What was sequenced was PBMCs. V usage is TRBV14 and J usage is TRBJ2-3; no clear D. CDR3 loop: CASSQGEGTDTQYF. The CDR3 DNA reads TGTGCCAGCAGCCAAGGAGAGGGCACAGATACGCAGTATTTT.